This entry features one T cell receptor (beta chain) sequence. There is no known antigen for this receptor. Base qualities were left out, and no much larger clone turns up one base away. The data stem from a study of blood T cell repertoires in COVID-19 (dated by TCRdb to 2020 to 2021). Regarding the research as a whole: Collaborator samples came from the United States, Italy and Spain and covered acute and convalescent phases of COVID-19. The samples were drawn from two sources: the first 160 participants of the ongoing ImmuneRACE study, and 1,254 subjects contributed by 6 global collaborators. The repertoires were released in a freely available public database meant as a resource for research on the immune response to SARS-CoV-2. Sample metadata almost always included a de-identified subject ID, COVID-19 status, age in years and sex. Deeply sampled blood TCRbeta repertoires from subjects exposed to, actively infected with, or recovered from COVID-19 were included in the dataset. HLA class I and class II types, where available, came from metadata supplied by the sample provider rather than from assay-based typing. The material from the prospective study consisted of cDNA or gDNA derived from T cells, B-cell-depleted T cells, or PBMCs. Study-level results and caveats: The quantity of clinical and demographic metadata differed by source and by participant and was supplied without curation.

Participants in the prospective study were enrolled through a virtual design, were aged about 18 to 90 years, and lived in roughly 26 United States geographic areas. In the prospective study, participants were assigned to cohorts based on the clinical history participants reported in a screening survey and a study questionnaire. Recovered participants in ImmuneRACE Cohort 3 were defined by two consecutive negative NP/OP PCR tests, clearance by a healthcare professional, or resolution of symptoms. Mobile phlebotomists in the prospective study collected whole blood, serum and a nasopharyngeal or oropharyngeal swab from every participant. Over an approximately 2-month period, participants in the prospective study had the option of providing additional blood draws and questionnaires. Before DNA extraction, blood samples from the prospective study were shipped at room temperature or frozen. The CDR3 measures 12 amino acids from cysteine to phenylalanine. Only the CDR3 region is kept as DNA, spanning 36 bases read in frame from base 1.

TCRbeta CDR3 regions were amplified from genomic DNA using the immunoSEQ Assay, a bias-controlled multiplex PCR. The authors' pipeline ran thus. The number of nucleated cells in each sample was estimated by amplification of reference gene primers within the assay. To quantify the absolute abundance of each unique TCRbeta CDR3 rearrangement, sequence reads were collapsed and filtered. Productive Simpson clonality was computed per sample as the square root of Simpson's diversity index over productive rearrangements. This is the immuneACCESS table as TCRdb keeps it, with only in-frame sequences that have V and J called. A part of the clones is gone; compared with another copy, unresolved V genes explain less than half, and the rest is unexplained. V and J calls and clone size are given by that table; D and trimming were obtained from the DNA. This sample is represented by about 370,000 clones; 85% to 90% of them were singletons. The ten largest clones represent 0.9% to 1.1% of the sample.

The chain is made from TRBV21-1 and TRBJ1-1; the table's TRBD1 call for D was not verified on the DNA. TRBV21-1 constitutes a pseudogene. The source material was PBMCs or T cells enriched from blood (not recorded which). The clonotype was recovered from a man in his late teens or twenties who had recovered from COVID-19. The sequenced DNA: TGTGCCAGCAGCCCTAGGGGGCGAGAAGCTTTCTTT. This encodes CASSPRGREAFF.